These T cell receptor beta chains were read from a single sample in a study of T-cell memory formation after mild COVID-19. TCRdb analysed the 5' RACE reads with MiXCR anew, one entry per CDR3 protein. The sample has about 360,000 distinct CDR3 sequences; 13% to 15% are singletons. The sequenced material came from PBMCs or a T cell subset sorted from them (not recorded which). Receptors originate from a man younger than 30 who had mild COVID-19 (a few samples of this study predate the infection). Cell type and time point are not known. Both conserved end residues are part of each CDR3. Fields, in order: J gene, clone size, D gene, V gene, CDR3 protein, CDR3 DNA. The D gene is left open where the match is weak. Size is stated for part of the rows, as once, few or many counts, or as a class when the clone is expanded.

TRBJ1-5,NA,NA,TRBV6-2/TRBV6-3,CASQGPSGQPQHF,TGTGCCAGCCAGGGACCTTCGGGGCAGCCCCAGCATTTT
TRBJ2-5,NA,NA,TRBV12-3/TRBV12-4,CASRQSMGAETQYF,TGTGCCAGCAGACAAAGCATGGGGGCGGAGACCCAGTACTTC
TRBJ2-1,NA,TRBD1,TRBV5-1,CASSLLTGGNNEQFF,TGCGCCAGCAGCTTGTTGACAGGGGGGAACAATGAGCAGTTCTTC
TRBJ1-4,many,NA,TRBV28,CASSGGGTTNEKLFF,TGTGCCAGCAGCGGGGGCGGGACAACTAATGAAAAACTGTTTTTT
TRBJ2-1,NA,TRBD1,TRBV30,CAWSPGQGMDEQFF,TGTGCCTGGAGTCCGGGACAGGGTATGGATGAGCAGTTCTTC
TRBJ2-3,NA,NA,TRBV12-3/TRBV12-4,CASSLNERKGTDTQYF,TGTGCCAGCAGTTTAAATGAACGTAAAGGCACAGATACGCAGTATTTT
TRBJ2-5,few,NA,TRBV29-1,CSVGQHQETQYF,TGCAGCGTTGGACAGCACCAAGAGACCCAGTACTTC
TRBJ1-2,NA,TRBD1,TRBV3-1,CASSQRQGYGYTF,TGTGCCAGCAGCCAAAGACAGGGCTATGGCTACACCTTC
TRBJ2-3,many,NA,TRBV7-2,CASSRMGGTDTQYF,TGTGCCAGCAGCCGTATGGGGGGCACAGATACGCAGTATTTT
TRBJ1-5,few,NA,TRBV12-3/TRBV12-4,CASRVDPGGNQPQHF,TGTGCCAGCAGGGTGGACCCCGGCGGAAATCAGCCCCAGCATTTT